This is a list of T cell receptor beta chains from one sample in a study of shared clonotypes between healthy human individuals. TCRdb keeps only in-frame clones here, not all; method: immunoSEQ multiplex PCR. The table lists about 1.5 million clones, 95% to 99% of them singletons, with about 0.45% in the top ten. The sample consisted of naive CD4+ T cells sorted from blood. Every receptor here comes from a man aged 30 to 45 in good health. Each CDR3 is given with its conserved first and last residue. The D gene is left open where the match is weak. Rows may omit the clone size; those that give it use once, few, many or a size class.

j_call: TRBJ1-5; clone_size: -; v_call: TRBV28; d_call: -; cdr3_aa: CATTNDNQPQHF; cdr3_nt: TGTGCCACCACAAACGACAATCAGCCCCAGCATTTT
j_call: TRBJ2-4; clone_size: -; v_call: TRBV5-5; d_call: -; cdr3_aa: CASSLYESRLAKNIQYF; cdr3_nt: TGTGCCAGCAGCTTGTATGAAAGTAGGCTAGCCAAAAACATTCAGTACTTC
j_call: TRBJ2-2; clone_size: -; v_call: TRBV6-1; d_call: -; cdr3_aa: CASTPTNGGELFF; cdr3_nt: TGTGCCAGCACACCGACCAATGGCGGGGAGCTGTTTTTT
j_call: TRBJ2-1; clone_size: -; v_call: TRBV19; d_call: TRBD2; cdr3_aa: CASSSGGGLAYNEQFF; cdr3_nt: TGTGCCAGTAGTTCAGGGGGGGGACTAGCTTACAATGAGCAGTTCTTC
j_call: TRBJ1-3; clone_size: once; v_call: TRBV5-1; d_call: -; cdr3_aa: CASSLVAGRNSGNTIYF; cdr3_nt: TGCGCCAGCAGCTTGGTCGCGGGTCGAAACTCTGGAAACACCATATATTTT
j_call: TRBJ1-5; clone_size: -; v_call: TRBV4-3; d_call: TRBD1; cdr3_aa: CASSTDRGRNQPQHF; cdr3_nt: TGCGCCAGCAGCACCGACAGGGGAAGGAATCAGCCCCAGCATTTT
j_call: TRBJ2-1; clone_size: -; v_call: TRBV7-9; d_call: TRBD2; cdr3_aa: CASNVMRTSGRYNEQFF; cdr3_nt: TGTGCCAGCAACGTTATGAGGACTAGCGGGAGGTACAATGAGCAGTTCTTC
j_call: TRBJ2-7; clone_size: -; v_call: TRBV7-2; d_call: TRBD2; cdr3_aa: CASSLKTSGRAPYEQYF; cdr3_nt: TGTGCCAGCAGCTTAAAGACTAGCGGGAGAGCCCCCTACGAGCAGTACTTC
j_call: TRBJ2-7; clone_size: -; v_call: TRBV5-1; d_call: -; cdr3_aa: CASRGQLTYEQYF; cdr3_nt: TGCGCCAGCCGCGGACAGTTAACCTACGAGCAGTACTTC
j_call: TRBJ2-7; clone_size: -; v_call: TRBV7-9; d_call: -; cdr3_aa: CASSLSSGRAGEQYF; cdr3_nt: TGTGCCAGCAGCTTATCCTCAGGCAGGGCGGGTGAGCAGTACTTC